These 5 T cell receptor beta chains were sequenced from one sample in a study of shared clonotypes between healthy human individuals. The protocol was immunoSEQ multiplex PCR, while the TCRdb copy is restricted to in-frame clones and leaves out a portion. This table holds millions of clones, about 95% found once. Sequences were obtained from naive CD4+ T cells sorted from blood. The subset was: CD45RA+ positively selected. All receptors derive from a man aged 18-30 years in good health.

This clone has only one observation. This sequence joins TRBV6-4 and TRBJ1-2, with D perhaps matching TRBD1 (5 bases). There are 13 residues in the CDR3. Trimming cost V 7 bases and J 4 bases, with 13 bases left between them. The germline gives CDR1 MRHNA, CDR2 SNTAGT. The CDR3 nucleotides are TGTGCCAGCACCGGAGACAGAAGCTATGGCTACACCTTC. It translates to CASTGDRSYGYTF.

The gene calls are TRBV25-1 and TRBJ2-2; 8 bases are shared with TRBD1. This CDR3 is built from 15 residues. Germline CDR1 and CDR2: MGHDK and SYGVNS. The V and J ends lost 6 bases and 1 base, in that order; junction bases with no gene match: 4. This chain's CDR3 is CASRLDRGNTGELFF. CDR3 sequence (DNA): TGTGCCAGCAGGCTAGACAGGGGGAACACCGGGGAGCTGTTTTTT.

The chain combines TRBV6-1 with TRBJ1-4; D call uncertain. Trimming shortened V by 6 bases and J by 5 bases, and 4 bases separated the two germline ends. Germline V lookup: CDR1 MNHNS, CDR2 SASEGT. The CDR3 is 11 amino acids. The CDR3: CASRSNEKLFF. Written as DNA, the CDR3 is TGTGCCAGCAGGAGCAATGAAAAACTGTTTTTT.

This chain joins TRBV18 and TRBJ1-2; D ambiguous. CDR3 length: 13 amino acids. Looked up from germline, CDR1 is KGHSH and CDR2 is LQKENI. Trimming pared 6 bases from V and 5 bases from J, leaving 13 bases between. CDR3 amino acids: CASSPDSGYGYTF. CDR3 coding DNA: TGTGCCAGCTCGCCCGATAGTGGATATGGCTACACCTTC.

The chain recombines TRBV6-6 with TRBJ2-7; 8 bases are shared with TRBD1. The CDR3 runs to 14 residues. V lost 6 bases to trimming and J lost 3 bases; unmatched junction nucleotides: 7. CDR1 is MNHNY, CDR2 SVGAGI, per germline (reference sequence). CDR3 sequence reads: CASSHRGDNYEQYF. The CDR3 bases are TGTGCCAGCAGCCACAGGGGGGATAACTACGAGCAGTACTTC.